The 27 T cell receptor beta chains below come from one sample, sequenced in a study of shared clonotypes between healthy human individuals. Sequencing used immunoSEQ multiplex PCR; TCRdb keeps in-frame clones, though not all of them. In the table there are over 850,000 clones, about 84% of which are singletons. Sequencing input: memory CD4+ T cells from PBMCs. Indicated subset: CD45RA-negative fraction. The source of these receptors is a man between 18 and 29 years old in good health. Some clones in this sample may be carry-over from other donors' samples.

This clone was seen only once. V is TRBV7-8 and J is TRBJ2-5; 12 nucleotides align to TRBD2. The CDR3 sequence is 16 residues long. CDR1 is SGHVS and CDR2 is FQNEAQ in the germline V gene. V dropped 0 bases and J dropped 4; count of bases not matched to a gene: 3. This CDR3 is CASSLALAGGRETQYF. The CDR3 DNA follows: TGTGCCAGCAGCTTAGCCCTAGCGGGAGGGCGAGAGACCCAGTACTTC.

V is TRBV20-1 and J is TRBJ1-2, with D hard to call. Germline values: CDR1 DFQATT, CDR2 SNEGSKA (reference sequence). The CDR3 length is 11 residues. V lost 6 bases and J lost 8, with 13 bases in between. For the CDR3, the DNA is TGCAGTGCCCTTGGAAGGAGGGGCTACACCTTC. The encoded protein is CSALGRRGYTF.

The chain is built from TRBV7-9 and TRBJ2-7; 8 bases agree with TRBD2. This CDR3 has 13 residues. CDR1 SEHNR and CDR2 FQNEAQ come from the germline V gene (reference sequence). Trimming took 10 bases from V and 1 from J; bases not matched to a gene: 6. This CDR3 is CATLTSASYEQYF. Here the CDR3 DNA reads TGTGCCACTCTGACTAGCGCTTCCTACGAGCAGTACTTC.

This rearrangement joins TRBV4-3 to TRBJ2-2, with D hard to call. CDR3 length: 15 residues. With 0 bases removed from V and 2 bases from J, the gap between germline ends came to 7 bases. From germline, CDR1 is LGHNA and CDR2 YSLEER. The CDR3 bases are TGCGCCAGCAGCCAAGATAGGCGTAACACCGGGGAGCTGTTTTTT. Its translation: CASSQDRRNTGELFF.

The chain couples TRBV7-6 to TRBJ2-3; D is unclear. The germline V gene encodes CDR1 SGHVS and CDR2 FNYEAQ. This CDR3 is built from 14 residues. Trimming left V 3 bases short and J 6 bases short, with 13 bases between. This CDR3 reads CASSFNSDRDTQYF. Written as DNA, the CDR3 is TGTGCCAGCAGCTTTAACAGCGATAGGGATACGCAGTATTTT. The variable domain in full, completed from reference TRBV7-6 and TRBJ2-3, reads GAGVSQSPRYKVTKRGQDVALRCDPISGHVSLYWYRQALGQGPEFLTYFNYEAQQDKSGLPNDRFSAERPEGSISTLTIQRTEQRDSAMYRCASSFNSDRDTQYFGPGTRLTVL.

CDR3: CASSFSLNEKLFF. CDR3 sequence (DNA): TGTGCCAGCAGCTTTTCCCTTAATGAAAAACTGTTTTTT. The V call is TRBV7-9, the J call TRBJ1-4, with unresolved D. This CDR3 spans 13 amino acids. CDR1 is SEHNR and CDR2 is FQNEAQ in the germline V gene (reference sequence). With 3 bases removed from V and 4 bases from J, the gap between germline ends came to 6 bases.

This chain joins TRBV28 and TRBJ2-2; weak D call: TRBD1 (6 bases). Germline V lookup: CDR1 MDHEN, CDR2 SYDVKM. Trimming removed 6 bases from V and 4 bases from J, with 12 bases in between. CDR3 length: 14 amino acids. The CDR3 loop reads CASRADRSTGELFF. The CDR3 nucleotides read TGTGCCAGCAGAGCTGACAGGTCCACCGGGGAGCTGTTTTTT.

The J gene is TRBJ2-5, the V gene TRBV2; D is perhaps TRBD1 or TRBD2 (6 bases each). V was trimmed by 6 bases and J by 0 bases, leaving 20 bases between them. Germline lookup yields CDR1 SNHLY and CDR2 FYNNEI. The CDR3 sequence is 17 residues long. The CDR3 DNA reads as TGTGCCAGCAGCTCCCCGGGGGCCACCGTGTACCAAGAGACCCAGTACTTC. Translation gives CASSSPGATVYQETQYF. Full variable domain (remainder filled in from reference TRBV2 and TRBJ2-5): EPEVTQTPSHQVTQMGQEVILRCVPISNHLYFYWYRQILGQKVEFLVSFYNNEISEKSEIFDDQFSVERPDGSNFTLKIRSTKLEDSAMYFCASSSPGATVYQETQYFGPGTRLLVL.

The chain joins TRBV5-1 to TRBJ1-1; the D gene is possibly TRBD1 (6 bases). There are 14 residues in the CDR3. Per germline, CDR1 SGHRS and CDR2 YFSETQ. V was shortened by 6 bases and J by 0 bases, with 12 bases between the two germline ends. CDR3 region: CASKTGTMNTEAFF. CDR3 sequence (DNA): TGCGCCAGCAAAACTGGGACAATGAACACTGAAGCTTTCTTT.

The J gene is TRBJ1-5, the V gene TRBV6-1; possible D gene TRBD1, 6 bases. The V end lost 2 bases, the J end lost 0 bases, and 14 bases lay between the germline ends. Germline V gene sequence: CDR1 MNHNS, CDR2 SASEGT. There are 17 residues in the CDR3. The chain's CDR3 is CASSENGGSYSNQPQHF. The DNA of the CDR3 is TGTGCCAGCAGTGAAAACGGGGGCTCCTATAGCAATCAGCCCCAGCATTTT.

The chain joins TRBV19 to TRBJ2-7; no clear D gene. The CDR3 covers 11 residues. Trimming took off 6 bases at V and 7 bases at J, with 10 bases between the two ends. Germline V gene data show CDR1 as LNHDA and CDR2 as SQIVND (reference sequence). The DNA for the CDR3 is TGTGCCAGTAGGGCTGAAACTGAGCAGTACTTC. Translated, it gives CASRAETEQYF.

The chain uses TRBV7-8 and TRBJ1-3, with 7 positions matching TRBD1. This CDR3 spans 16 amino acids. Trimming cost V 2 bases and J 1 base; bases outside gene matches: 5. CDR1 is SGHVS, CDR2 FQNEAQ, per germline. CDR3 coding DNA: TGTGCCAGCAGCTTAACCCCGACAGGGTCTGGAAACACCATATATTTT. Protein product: CASSLTPTGSGNTIYF.

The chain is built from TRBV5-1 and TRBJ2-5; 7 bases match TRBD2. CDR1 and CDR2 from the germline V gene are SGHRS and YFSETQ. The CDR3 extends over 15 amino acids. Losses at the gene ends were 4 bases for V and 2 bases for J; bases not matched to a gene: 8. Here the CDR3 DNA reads TGCGCCAGCAGCGAGGGACTATTCGAACAAGAGACCCAGTACTTC. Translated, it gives CASSEGLFEQETQYF.

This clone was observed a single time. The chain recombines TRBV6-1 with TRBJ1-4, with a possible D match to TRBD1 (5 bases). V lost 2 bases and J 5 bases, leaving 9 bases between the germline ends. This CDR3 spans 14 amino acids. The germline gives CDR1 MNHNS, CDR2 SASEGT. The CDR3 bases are TGTGCCAGCAGTGAACAGGGAAGGAATGAAAAACTGTTTTTT. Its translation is CASSEQGRNEKLFF.

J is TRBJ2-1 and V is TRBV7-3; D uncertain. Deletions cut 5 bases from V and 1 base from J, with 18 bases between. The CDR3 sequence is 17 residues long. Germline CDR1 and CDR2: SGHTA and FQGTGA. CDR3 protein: CASSPHGFLVSYNEQFF. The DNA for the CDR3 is TGTGCCAGCAGCCCCCACGGGTTTCTGGTTTCCTACAATGAGCAGTTCTTC.

For the CDR3, the DNA is TGTGCCAGCAGTGGACAGGGGAGTGGGGATGGCTACACCTTC. Translation gives CASSGQGSGDGYTF. V usage is TRBV2 and J usage is TRBJ1-2; 8 nucleotides match TRBD1. The germline V gene encodes CDR1 SNHLY and CDR2 FYNNEI. The CDR3 length is 14 residues. Germline trimming cut 4 bases from V and 6 bases from J; bases unmatched to any gene: 7.

In nucleotides, the CDR3 is TGTGCCAGTAGTATGACAGGGGACAATCAGCCCCAGCATTTT. This gives the protein CASSMTGDNQPQHF. The rearrangement joins TRBV19 to TRBJ1-5, with TRBD1 identical over 8 bases. Germline CDR1 reads LNHDA; CDR2 reads SQIVND (reference sequence). The length of the CDR3 is 14 residues. J was trimmed by 3 bases and V by 3 bases; bases with no gene match: 1.

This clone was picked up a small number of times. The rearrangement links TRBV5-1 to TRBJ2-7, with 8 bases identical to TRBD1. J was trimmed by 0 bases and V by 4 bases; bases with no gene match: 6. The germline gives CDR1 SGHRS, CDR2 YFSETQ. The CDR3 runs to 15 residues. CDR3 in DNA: TGCGCCAGCAGCCGAGAACAGGGGGGCTCCTACGAGCAGTACTTC. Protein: CASSREQGGSYEQYF. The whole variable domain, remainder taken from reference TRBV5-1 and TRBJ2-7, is KAGVTQTPRYLIKTRGQQVTLSCSPISGHRSVSWYQQTPGQGLQFLFEYFSETQRNKGNFPGRFSGRQFSNSRSEMNVSTLELGDSALYLCASSREQGGSYEQYFGPGTRLTVT.

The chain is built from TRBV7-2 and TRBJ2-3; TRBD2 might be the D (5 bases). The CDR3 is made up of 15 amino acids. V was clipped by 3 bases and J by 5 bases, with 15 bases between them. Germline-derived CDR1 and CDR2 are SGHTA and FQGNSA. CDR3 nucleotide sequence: TGTGCCAGCAGCTTCTTACCGGGAACTCAAGATACGCAGTATTTT. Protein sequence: CASSFLPGTQDTQYF.

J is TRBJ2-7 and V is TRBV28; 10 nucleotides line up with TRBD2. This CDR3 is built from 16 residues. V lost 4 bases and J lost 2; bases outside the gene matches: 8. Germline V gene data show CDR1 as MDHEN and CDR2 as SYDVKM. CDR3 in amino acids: CASSYAGTSAPYEQYF. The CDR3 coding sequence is TGTGCCAGCAGTTACGCAGGGACTAGCGCGCCCTACGAGCAGTACTTC.

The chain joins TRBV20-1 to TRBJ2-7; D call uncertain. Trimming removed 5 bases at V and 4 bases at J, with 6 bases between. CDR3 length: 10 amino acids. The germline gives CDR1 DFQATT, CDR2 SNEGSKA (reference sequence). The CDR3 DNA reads TGCAGTGCTCGGTTGTACGAGCAGTACTTC. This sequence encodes CSARLYEQYF.

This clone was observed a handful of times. CDR3 DNA: TGTGCCTGGGCTCACCCGAATCAGCCCCAGCATTTT. Its translation: CAWAHPNQPQHF. The chain recombines TRBV30 with TRBJ1-5, with D unclear. V lost 5 bases to trimming and J lost 4 bases, with 9 bases between them. Germline lookup yields CDR1 GTSNPN and CDR2 SVGIG (reference sequence). The CDR3 length is 12 residues.

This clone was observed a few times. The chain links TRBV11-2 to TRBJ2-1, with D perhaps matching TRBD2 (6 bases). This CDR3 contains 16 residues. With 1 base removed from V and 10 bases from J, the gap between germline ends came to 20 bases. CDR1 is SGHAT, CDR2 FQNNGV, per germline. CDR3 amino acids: CASSLGGLPSLEEQFF. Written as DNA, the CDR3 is TGTGCCAGCAGCTTAGGGGGACTTCCTTCCCTTGAGGAGCAGTTCTTC.

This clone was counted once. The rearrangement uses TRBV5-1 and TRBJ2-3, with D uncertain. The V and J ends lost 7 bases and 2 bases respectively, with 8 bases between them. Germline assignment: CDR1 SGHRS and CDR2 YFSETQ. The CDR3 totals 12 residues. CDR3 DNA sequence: TGCGCCAGCCGTTATAACACAGATACGCAGTATTTT. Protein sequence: CASRYNTDTQYF.

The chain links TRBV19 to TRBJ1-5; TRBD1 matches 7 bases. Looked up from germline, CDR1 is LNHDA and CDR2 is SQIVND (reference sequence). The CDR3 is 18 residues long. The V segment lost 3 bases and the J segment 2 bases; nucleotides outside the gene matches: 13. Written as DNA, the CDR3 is TGTGCCAGTAGTATTGACAGGGCCAAGGAAACGGGCAATCAGCCCCAGCATTTT. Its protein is CASSIDRAKETGNQPQHF.

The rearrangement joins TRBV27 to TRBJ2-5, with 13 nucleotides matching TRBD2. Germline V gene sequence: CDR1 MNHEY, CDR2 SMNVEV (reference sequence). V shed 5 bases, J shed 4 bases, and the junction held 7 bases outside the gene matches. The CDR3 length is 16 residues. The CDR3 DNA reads TGTGCCAGCAGTCCCCGGACTAGCGGGAGAGGAGAGACCCAGTACTTC. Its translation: CASSPRTSGRGETQYF.

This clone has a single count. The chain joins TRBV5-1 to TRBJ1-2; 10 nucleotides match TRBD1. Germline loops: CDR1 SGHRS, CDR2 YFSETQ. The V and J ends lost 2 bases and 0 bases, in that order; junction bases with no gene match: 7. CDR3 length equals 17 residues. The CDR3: CASSFSGTGASNYGYTF. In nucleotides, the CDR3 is TGCGCCAGCAGCTTCTCCGGGACAGGGGCCTCTAACTATGGCTACACCTTC.